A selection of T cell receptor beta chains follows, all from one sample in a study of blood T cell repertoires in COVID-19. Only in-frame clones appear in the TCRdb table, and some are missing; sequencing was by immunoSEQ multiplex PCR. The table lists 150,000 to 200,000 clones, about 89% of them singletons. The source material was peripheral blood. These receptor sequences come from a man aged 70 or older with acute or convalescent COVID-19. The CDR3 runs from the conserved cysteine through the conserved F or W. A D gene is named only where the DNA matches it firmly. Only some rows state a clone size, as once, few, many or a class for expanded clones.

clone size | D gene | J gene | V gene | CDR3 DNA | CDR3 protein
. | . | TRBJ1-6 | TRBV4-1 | TGCGCCAGCAGCCAGACTGGAGGCTCACCCCTCCACTTT | CASSQTGGSPLHF
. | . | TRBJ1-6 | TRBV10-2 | TGCGCCACCACTGAGAGTGCGGGGAATTCACCCCTCCACTTT | CATTESAGNSPLHF
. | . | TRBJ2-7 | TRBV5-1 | TGCGCCAGCAGCTTGGCCTACCTACAGGGTACCGACGAGCAGTACTTC | CASSLAYLQGTDEQYF
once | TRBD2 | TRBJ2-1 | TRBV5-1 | TGCGCCAGCAGCCTCGGACTAGCGGGAGCCGGTGAGCAGTTCTTC | CASSLGLAGAGEQFF
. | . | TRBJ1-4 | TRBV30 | TGTGCCTGGAAGAGAATGACAGCAACTAATGAAAAACTGTTTTTT | CAWKRMTATNEKLFF
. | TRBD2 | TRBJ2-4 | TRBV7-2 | TGTGCCAGCAGCGCGGGGAGGGGCTCTAGCATTCAGTACTTC | CASSAGRGSSIQYF
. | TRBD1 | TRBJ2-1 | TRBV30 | TGTGCCTGGAGTGTACAGGGGGGATGGAATGAGCAGTTCTTC | CAWSVQGGWNEQFF
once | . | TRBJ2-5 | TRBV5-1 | TGCGCCAGCAGCTTGGAAGGGGCCGAGACCCAGTACTTC | CASSLEGAETQYF
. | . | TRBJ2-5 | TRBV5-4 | TGTGCCAGCAGCTCCCCCGGGAAAGTGGAGACCCAGTACTTC | CASSSPGKVETQYF
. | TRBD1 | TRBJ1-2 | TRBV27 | TGTGCCAGCAGTCCAACAGGGGGCGACGGCTACACCTTC | CASSPTGGDGYTF